The 17 T cell receptor beta chains listed next were all sequenced from one sample in a study of beta chain features in type 1 diabetes. The authors reverse transcribed all of the isolated RNA, so sequencing captured expressed TCRB transcripts. Clones were sequenced by immunoSEQ multiplex PCR, and TCRdb holds only the in-frame ones, with some missing. The sample carries 300,000 to 400,000 clones, around an eighth recorded once. Specimen: naive CD4+ T cells from blood. The receptors were gathered from a man younger than 30 in good health.

This clone occurred a few times. Other DNA sequences in this sample translate to the same CDR3. In nucleotides, the CDR3 is TGTGCCAGCAGCTTAGACAGTCAGCCCCAGCATTTT. It yields the protein CASSLDSQPQHF. The rearrangement links TRBV7-2 to TRBJ1-5; D call uncertain. CDR1 and CDR2 from the germline V gene are SGHTA and FQGNSA. This CDR3 has 12 residues. V lost 1 base and J lost 6, with 4 bases in between.

The CDR3 DNA follows: TGCGCCAGCAGCGGGGGGGACAGGGGAACAGCTTTCTTT. Residues: CASSGGDRGTAFF. The chain couples TRBV5-1 to TRBJ1-1; TRBD1 matches 10 bases. Germline V gives CDR1 SGHRS, CDR2 YFSETQ. The trim removed 4 bases at V and 10 bases at J, leaving 7 bases unmatched. The CDR3 is 13 residues long.

The genes are TRBV5-1 and TRBJ2-5, with TRBD1 identical over 7 bases. The V segment lost 4 bases and the J segment 2 bases; nucleotides outside the gene matches: 8. This CDR3 contains 15 residues. Germline CDR1 reads SGHRS; CDR2 reads YFSETQ. The chain's CDR3 is CASSRTGQSQETQYF. CDR3 nucleotide sequence: TGCGCCAGCAGCCGAACGGGACAGTCTCAAGAGACCCAGTACTTC.

This chain uses TRBV5-1 with TRBJ2-7, with a weak D call TRBD2 (5 bases). The CDR3 is 16 residues long. V dropped 2 bases and J dropped 0 bases, with 15 bases sitting between them. CDR1 is SGHRS, CDR2 YFSETQ, per germline. CDR3 residues: CASSFWTGVNSYEQYF. CDR3 nucleotides: TGCGCCAGCAGCTTCTGGACCGGGGTCAACTCCTACGAGCAGTACTTC.

Ten or more counts support this clone. This chain joins TRBV4-3 and TRBJ2-7; possible D gene TRBD2, 7 bases. CDR3 length: 13 amino acids. The germline CDR1 and CDR2 sequences are LGHNA and YSLEER. V gave up 2 bases and J gave up 5 bases, with 10 bases separating them. The CDR3 loop is CASSQSGGHEQYF. In nucleotides, the CDR3 is TGCGCCAGCAGCCAATCGGGGGGCCACGAGCAGTACTTC.

This clone came up a few times. This chain links TRBV2 with TRBJ1-2; possibly TRBD1 for D (5 bases). The CDR3 is 13 amino acids. Germline V gene lookup returns CDR1 SNHLY and CDR2 FYNNEI. Trimming stripped 2 bases from V and 8 bases from J, with 12 bases between. The CDR3 here is CASSEQGPRGYTF. CDR3 in DNA: TGTGCCAGCAGTGAACAGGGCCCCAGGGGCTACACCTTC.

The chain recombines TRBV4-3 with TRBJ1-4; 9 nucleotides agree with TRBD1. The CDR3 spans 17 residues. Germline-derived CDR1 and CDR2 are LGHNA and YSLEER. V lost 0 bases to trimming and J lost 7 bases; unmatched junction nucleotides: 9. CDR3 region: CASSQDPPGQGTEKLFF. CDR3 DNA sequence: TGCGCCAGCAGCCAAGACCCCCCGGGACAGGGAACTGAAAAACTGTTTTTT.

V and J are TRBV30 and TRBJ2-7, with TRBD1 as a possible D gene (5 bases). V lost 4 bases to trimming and J lost 3 bases, with 13 bases between them. The length of the CDR3 is 13 residues. Germline CDR1 and CDR2: GTSNPN and SVGIG (reference sequence). Here the CDR3 DNA reads TGTGCCTGGACCAGGGCAGGGCGCTACGAGCAGTACTTC. Protein product: CAWTRAGRYEQYF.

This clone was seen a few times. This sequence joins TRBV30 and TRBJ2-5, with D perhaps matching TRBD1 (6 bases). CDR1 and CDR2 from the germline V gene are GTSNPN and SVGIG (reference sequence). This CDR3 is built from 14 residues. V was cut by 4 bases and J by 5 bases, with 17 bases left in between. Here the CDR3 DNA reads TGTGCCTGGACCTATACAGGGCCCGGGGAGACCCAGTACTTC. Residues: CAWTYTGPGETQYF.

The CDR3 nucleotides are TGCGCCAGCAGCCGAGAGGTGGGGGGAGAGACCCAGTACTTC. The encoded protein is CASSREVGGETQYF. The chain links TRBV4-3 to TRBJ2-5; a possible D gene is TRBD2 (6 bases). This CDR3 region has 14 residues. Germline CDR1 reads LGHNA; CDR2 reads YSLEER. Trimming pared 4 bases from V and 4 bases from J, leaving 13 bases between.

This clone was detected only a few times. The rearrangement links TRBV7-2 to TRBJ1-4; D uncertain. The CDR3 totals 14 residues. V shed 3 bases and J shed 7 bases, with 12 bases lying between them. From germline, CDR1 is SGHTA and CDR2 FQGNSA. In DNA, the CDR3 is TGTGCCAGCAGCTTCTCGAGGGATCGTGAAAAACTGTTTTTT. As protein: CASSFSRDREKLFF.

The V gene is TRBV29-1, the J gene TRBJ2-5; 7 bases align to TRBD2. From germline, CDR1 is SQVTM and CDR2 ANQGSEA. V lost 7 bases to trimming and J lost 1 base; unmatched junction nucleotides: 3. This CDR3 comprises 12 residues. The CDR3 sequence is CSERLAQETQYF. CDR3 nucleotide sequence: TGCAGCGAACGACTAGCCCAAGAGACCCAGTACTTC.

The table lists this clone with a few counts. This rearrangement joins TRBV27 to TRBJ1-1; D is undetermined. V gave up 5 bases and J gave up 8 bases, with 15 bases separating them. This CDR3 has 13 amino acids. Per the germline V gene, CDR1 is MNHEY and CDR2 is SMNVEV (reference sequence). The CDR3 is CASSLDRGLEAFF. CDR3 coding DNA: TGTGCCAGCAGTCTCGATCGGGGTTTGGAAGCTTTCTTT.

The rearrangement joins TRBV28 to TRBJ2-2; D unclear. Trimming stripped 6 bases from V and 1 base from J, with 6 bases between. This CDR3 has 13 amino acids. Germline V gene data show CDR1 as MDHEN and CDR2 as SYDVKM. The CDR3 DNA sequence: TGTGCCAGCAGCGGTCAGAACACCGGGGAGCTGTTTTTT. The encoded protein is CASSGQNTGELFF.

This clone was detected only a few times. In DNA form, the CDR3 reads TGTGCCAGCAGTGATAAGGGGAGGCAGAACACTGAAGCTTTCTTT. The encoded protein is CASSDKGRQNTEAFF. The genes are TRBV6-1 and TRBJ1-1; the D gene is possibly TRBD1 (5 bases). Trimming took 3 bases from V and 1 from J, leaving 12 bases between them. The CDR3 runs 15 residues. Germline V CDR1 and CDR2: MNHNS, SASEGT.

This clone was seen a few times. This rearrangement joins TRBV14 to TRBJ1-6, with 8 bases matching TRBD1. CDR1 is SGHDN and CDR2 is FVKESK in the germline V gene. CDR3 length: 14 amino acids. With 4 bases clipped from V and 7 bases from J, the junction kept 3 bases outside the gene matches. DNA of the CDR3: TGTGCCAGCAGCCGGGGACAGGTCAATTCACCCCTCCACTTT. It yields the protein CASSRGQVNSPLHF.

This clone was counted a few times. The V gene is TRBV6-1, the J gene TRBJ2-2; 7 bases fit TRBD1. Unmatched junction bases numbered 9, after V lost 5 bases and J lost 6 bases. CDR1 MNHNS and CDR2 SASEGT come from the germline V gene. The CDR3 spans 15 residues. For the CDR3, the DNA is TGTGCCAGCAGTTCCGGACAGGCCCCCGCCGGGGAGCTGTTTTTT. The encoded protein is CASSSGQAPAGELFF.